A single sample is the source of the 24 T cell receptor beta chains below, sequenced in a study of identical twins. TCRdb independently ran MiXCR on the 5' RACE reads; one entry per CDR3 protein. This table has around 340,000 distinct CDR3 sequences, about 10% appearing once. Sequencing was carried out using naive T cells sorted from blood. The receptors were gathered from a woman between 45 and 60 years old in good health.

This clonotype was seen a handful of times. This chain joins TRBV7-2 and TRBJ2-3; D gene ambiguous. The CDR3 has 12 amino acids. Trimming took 0 bases from V and 7 from J, leaving 5 bases between them. The germline V gene encodes CDR1 SGHTA and CDR2 FQGNSA. The CDR3 bases are TGTGCCAGCAGCTTAGCCGCCAATACGCAGTATTTT. Its protein is CASSLAANTQYF.

V usage is TRBV4-1 and J usage is TRBJ2-5, with 11 positions matching TRBD1. The CDR3 contains 15 residues. With V trimmed by 3 bases and J by 5 bases, 5 bases remained unmatched. The germline gives CDR1 MGHRA, CDR2 YSYEKL. The DNA of the CDR3 is TGCGCCAGCAGCCAGACGGGACAGGGGGGGGAGACCCAGTACTTC. Translation gives CASSQTGQGGETQYF.

This chain connects TRBV20-1 to TRBJ2-1; 11 nucleotides align to TRBD2. CDR1 and CDR2 from the germline V gene are DFQATT and SNEGSKA (reference sequence). CDR3 length: 15 residues. Trimming took 1 base from V and 6 from J; bases not matched to a gene: 5. CDR3 coding DNA: TGCAGTGCTAGAGCAGGGACTAGCGGAGTCAATGAGCAGTTCTTC. Translating it yields CSARAGTSGVNEQFF.

The rearrangement links TRBV6-6 to TRBJ2-3, with a possible D match to TRBD2 (5 bases). The V end was cut by 2 bases, the J end by 2 bases, with 14 bases between. The germline gives CDR1 MNHNY, CDR2 SVGAGI (reference sequence). CDR3 length equals 16 residues. For the CDR3, the DNA is TGTGCCAGCAGTTACGGAGGAGGTAGTTCCACAGATACGCAGTATTTT. Translation gives CASSYGGGSSTDTQYF.

The table lists this clonotype with many counts. The chain combines TRBV4-1 with TRBJ2-1; possibly TRBD2 for D (5 bases). The CDR3 is made up of 15 amino acids. V lost 1 base and J 6 bases, leaving 13 bases between the germline ends. Germline assignment: CDR1 MGHRA and CDR2 YSYEKL. CDR3 residues: CASSQVTKKGNEQFF. In nucleotides, the CDR3 is TGCGCCAGCAGCCAAGTGACTAAGAAGGGCAATGAGCAGTTCTTC.

There are many counts of this clonotype. The chain recombines TRBV4-2 with TRBJ2-1, with unresolved D. This CDR3 comprises 14 residues. Trimming took 1 base from V and 2 from J, leaving 6 bases between them. Germline-derived CDR1 and CDR2 are LGHNA and YNFKEQ. In nucleotides, the CDR3 is TGTGCCAGCAGCCAAGCTGGGCCCTACAATGAGCAGTTCTTC. Its protein product is CASSQAGPYNEQFF.

This clonotype was counted a few times. The chain recombines TRBV12-3 or TRBV12-4 with TRBJ2-2; the match to TRBD2 covers 10 bases. V was pared by 1 base and J by 7 bases, with 3 bases of the junction left unmatched. CDR3 length: 15 residues. CDR3 protein: CASSLGLAGVGELFF. CDR3 DNA: TGTGCCAGCAGTTTAGGGCTAGCGGGAGTCGGGGAGCTGTTTTTT.

This chain uses TRBV6-5 with TRBJ1-1; D not resolved. The CDR3 has 13 residues. The V gene's germline CDR1 is MNHEY and CDR2 SVGAGI. V lost 1 base to trimming and J lost 3 bases, with 6 bases between them. CDR3 amino acids: CASSYWIYTEAFF. The DNA of the CDR3 is TGTGCCAGCAGTTACTGGATATACACTGAAGCTTTCTTT.

V gene TRBV6-5 combines with J gene TRBJ1-6, with D tentatively TRBD1 (5 bases). CDR3 size: 17 residues. Germline V lookup: CDR1 MNHEY, CDR2 SVGAGI. Trimming stripped 2 bases from V and 6 bases from J, with 17 bases between. The CDR3 protein is CASSYTRRGMSNSPLHF. The CDR3 DNA reads as TGTGCCAGCAGTTACACCAGACGGGGGATGAGTAATTCACCCCTCCACTTT.

This clonotype appeared many times. The chain employs TRBV5-1 and TRBJ2-2; unclear D gene. V shed 0 bases and J shed 5 bases, with 8 bases lying between them. The germline V gene has CDR1 SGHRS and CDR2 YFSETQ. The CDR3 sequence is 14 residues long. The CDR3 is CASSLEINTGELFF. CDR3 nucleotide sequence: TGCGCCAGCAGCTTGGAGATAAATACCGGGGAGCTGTTTTTT.

This chain joins TRBV13 and TRBJ1-2, with 7 bases that match TRBD1. This CDR3 has 15 residues. Trimming cost V 5 bases and J 1 base; bases outside gene matches: 7. Germline CDR1 reads PRHDT; CDR2 reads FYEKMQ (reference sequence). In DNA form, the CDR3 reads TGTGCCAGCAGCGCCCGGGGACAGATTAACTATGGCTACACCTTC. It yields the protein CASSARGQINYGYTF.

This clonotype was seen a handful of times. J is TRBJ1-1 and V is TRBV5-1, with a tentative D call TRBD1 (6 bases). Per the germline V gene, CDR1 is SGHRS and CDR2 is YFSETQ. The CDR3 consists of 14 residues. V lost 4 bases and J 1 base, leaving 11 bases between the germline ends. The CDR3 spells CASSRETGNTEAFF. CDR3 DNA sequence: TGCGCCAGCAGCCGAGAGACAGGGAACACTGAAGCTTTCTTT.

The chain couples TRBV11-2 to TRBJ2-3, with D possibly matching TRBD2 (6 bases). Germline CDR1 SGHAT, CDR2 FQNNGV. Trimming stripped 5 bases from V and 2 bases from J, with 14 bases between. There are 15 residues in the CDR3. The CDR3: CASSPLAGITDTQYF. The CDR3 nucleotides read TGTGCCAGCAGCCCGCTGGCGGGGATCACAGATACGCAGTATTTT.

The chain is built from TRBV28 and TRBJ2-7; D uncertain. There are 14 residues in the CDR3. Germline values: CDR1 MDHEN, CDR2 SYDVKM. V lost 2 bases, J lost 2 bases, and 10 bases lay in between. CDR3 coding DNA: TGTGCCAGCAGTTTACCCGGACCCACCTACGAGCAGTACGTC. It yields the protein CASSLPGPTYEQYV.

This clonotype occurred a few times. This chain connects TRBV4-1 to TRBJ2-5, with 11 bases that match TRBD2. Germline assignment: CDR1 MGHRA and CDR2 YSYEKL. This CDR3 is 17 amino acids long. V was clipped by 4 bases and J by 2 bases; unmatched bases: 9. The CDR3, as DNA: TGCGCCAGCAGCCCCATGCCGGGACTAGCGGTTCAAGAGACCCAGTACTTC. Translating it yields CASSPMPGLAVQETQYF.

This chain uses TRBV29-1 with TRBJ2-1; tentatively, D is TRBD2 (5 bases). Germline assignment: CDR1 SQVTM and CDR2 ANQGSEA. V was cut by 7 bases and J by 5 bases, with 12 bases left in between. CDR3 length: 12 amino acids. The DNA for the CDR3 is TGCAGCGCTCGGACTCCAGACAATGAGCAGTTCTTC. Its protein product is CSARTPDNEQFF.

There are many counts of this clonotype. The CDR3 DNA reads TGTGCCAGCAGTTTAGACACCCGCTACAATGAGCAGTTCTTC. It encodes CASSLDTRYNEQFF. The chain employs TRBV27 and TRBJ2-1; D is unresolved. Germline assignment: CDR1 MNHEY and CDR2 SMNVEV (reference sequence). Trimming pared 2 bases from V and 3 bases from J, leaving 8 bases between. The length of the CDR3 is 14 residues.

This clonotype turned up a few times. V gene TRBV6-5 combines with J gene TRBJ1-4; a possible D gene is TRBD1 (6 bases). Germline assignment: CDR1 MNHEY and CDR2 SVGAGI. The CDR3 runs to 15 residues. V lost 2 bases to trimming and J lost 7 bases, with 14 bases between them. For the CDR3, the DNA is TGTGCCAGCAGTTACGGGGGGCGCAATCGTGAAAAACTGTTTTTT. It codes for CASSYGGRNREKLFF.

The V gene is TRBV7-2, the J gene TRBJ2-3, with D tentatively TRBD1 or TRBD2 (6 bases each). The CDR3 runs 15 residues. V lost 4 bases and J lost 0, with 11 bases in between. Germline V gives CDR1 SGHTA, CDR2 FQGNSA. CDR3 DNA: TGTGCCAGCAGCTACGGGGGCCAAAGCACAGATACGCAGTATTTT. Amino acid sequence: CASSYGGQSTDTQYF.

The chain links TRBV20-1 to TRBJ1-1, with D perhaps TRBD1 (5 bases). Germline V gene sequence: CDR1 DFQATT, CDR2 SNEGSKA (reference sequence). This CDR3 region has 12 residues. The V gene lost 5 bases and the J gene lost 6 bases, with 13 bases spanning the gap. CDR3 region: CSASGGGSEAFF. Written as DNA, the CDR3 is TGCAGTGCTTCCGGGGGGGGGTCTGAAGCTTTCTTT.

This clonotype was seen many times. V usage is TRBV15 and J usage is TRBJ2-7, with D maybe TRBD1 (6 bases). The CDR3 contains 13 residues. Trimming removed 0 bases at V and 6 bases at J, with 9 bases between. CDR1 and CDR2 (germline): LNHNV, YYDKDF (reference sequence). CDR3 protein: CATSRDGGGEQYV. The CDR3 DNA reads as TGTGCCACCAGCAGAGATGGGGGCGGCGAGCAGTACGTC.

The chain has TRBV27 and TRBJ2-1, with TRBD1 matching over 7 bases. After removal of 5 bases from V and 0 bases from J, the junction contained 4 bases not matched to a gene. CDR1 and CDR2 (germline): MNHEY, SMNVEV (reference sequence). The length of the CDR3 is 15 residues. CDR3 bases: TGTGCCAGCAGTGGACAGGATAGCTCCTACAATGAGCAGTTCTTC. Encoded protein: CASSGQDSSYNEQFF.

This clonotype occurred many times. CDR3 loop: CSVKDLARNTDTQYF. Written as DNA, the CDR3 is TGCAGCGTCAAGGACCTCGCCCGAAACACAGATACGCAGTATTTT. The chain has TRBV29-1 and TRBJ2-3, with D unresolved. The germline gives CDR1 SQVTM, CDR2 ANQGSEA. The V and J ends lost 6 bases and 2 bases respectively, with 18 bases between them. The CDR3 is 15 amino acids.

The chain carries TRBV12-3 or TRBV12-4 and TRBJ2-2, with a weak D call TRBD2 (6 bases). Trimming shortened V by 3 bases and J by 1 base, and 12 bases separated the two germline ends. This CDR3 spans 16 amino acids. Here the CDR3 DNA reads TGTGCCAGCAGTTTTTATCCGGGAGTGAACACCGGGGAGCTGTTTTTT. Encoded protein: CASSFYPGVNTGELFF.